These T cell receptor beta chains were read from a single sample in a study of control samples from healthy donors and cancer patients. The assay was immunoSEQ multiplex PCR, and TCRdb's table has in-frame clones only and misses some. The sample lists over 150,000 clones; 94% were seen once. The sample comprised blood. The source is a middle-aged man in good health. The CDR3 runs from the conserved cysteine through the conserved F or W. D genes are given only for firm matches. Rows may omit the clone size; those that give it use once, few, many or a size class.

d_call,j_call,clone_size,v_call,cdr3_aa,cdr3_nt
TRBD1,TRBJ1-1,.,TRBV10-3,CAISDYHYRGDTEAFF,TGTGCCATCAGTGATTATCATTACAGGGGAGACACTGAAGCTTTCTTT
.,TRBJ1-4,.,TRBV19,CASTESGLPSEKLFF,TGTGCCAGTACCGAATCGGGGCTACCCTCTGAAAAACTGTTTTTT
.,TRBJ1-1,few,TRBV6-5,CASSYSLKQGGEAFF,TGTGCCAGCAGTTATTCACTTAAACAAGGGGGTGAAGCTTTCTTT
.,TRBJ1-4,.,TRBV7-2,CASALRGSTNEKLFF,TGTGCCAGCGCGCTCCGAGGGTCAACTAATGAAAAACTGTTTTTT
TRBD1,TRBJ1-1,.,TRBV6-5,CASSTGGGKAFF,TGTGCCAGCAGCACAGGGGGTGGTAAAGCTTTCTTT
.,TRBJ1-3,few,TRBV6-6,CASGEGNTIYF,TGTGCCAGCGGGGAGGGGAACACCATATATTTT
.,TRBJ1-2,.,TRBV5-6,CASSFEENYGYTF,TGTGCCAGCAGCTTTGAAGAAAACTATGGCTACACCTTC
.,TRBJ1-5,.,TRBV30,CAWSWEGQPQHF,TGTGCCTGGAGTTGGGAGGGCCAGCCCCAGCATTTT
.,TRBJ1-2,.,TRBV18,CASSPGRDYGYTF,TGTGCCAGCTCACCGGGCAGGGACTATGGCTACACCTTC
TRBD1,TRBJ1-1,.,TRBV2,CATGQGRTEAFF,TGTGCCACGGGACAGGGGCGCACTGAAGCTTTCTTT
.,TRBJ1-1,.,TRBV24-1,CATSDAGRGGTEAFF,TGTGCCACCAGTGACGCCGGAAGGGGGGGGACTGAAGCTTTCTTT
.,TRBJ2-7,.,TRBV6-1,CASSDIVGYEQYF,TGTGCCAGCAGTGATATAGTAGGGTACGAGCAGTACTTC
.,TRBJ1-1,.,TRBV27,CASSLSGGMNTEAFF,TGTGCCAGCAGTTTATCGGGCGGCATGAACACTGAAGCTTTCTTT
TRBD2,TRBJ2-3,.,TRBV9,CASSTSRTSGRHHTTDTQYF,TGTGCCAGCAGCACCTCCCGGACTAGCGGGCGCCATCATACCACAGATACGCAGTATTTT
TRBD1,TRBJ1-1,.,TRBV4-1,CASSQDLWGQGADTEAFF,TGCGCCAGCAGCCAAGATTTGTGGGGACAGGGGGCGGACACTGAAGCTTTCTTT
.,TRBJ2-1,.,TRBV7-9,CASSSPDSNSYNEQFF,TGTGCCAGCAGCTCCCCGGACAGTAACTCCTACAATGAGCAGTTCTTC
TRBD2,TRBJ2-7,once,TRBV5-5,CASSPGGGPQGYEQYF,TGTGCCAGCAGCCCGGGGGGGGGTCCCCAGGGCTACGAGCAGTACTTC
.,TRBJ2-1,.,TRBV28,CASSSIAVYNEQFF,TGTGCCAGCAGTTCCATAGCGGTCTACAATGAGCAGTTCTTC
.,TRBJ1-6,.,TRBV27,CASSRRDGPNSPLHF,TGTGCCAGCAGTCGCAGGGACGGACCTAATTCACCCCTCCACTTT
.,TRBJ2-1,.,TRBV19,CASSMGPNPYNEQFF,TGTGCCAGTAGTATGGGGCCGAATCCCTACAATGAGCAGTTCTTC
.,TRBJ2-7,.,TRBV20-1,CSASQGGYEQYF,TGCAGTGCTAGTCAGGGTGGTTACGAGCAGTACTTC
.,TRBJ1-2,.,TRBV13,CASSTWTDYGYTF,TGTGCCAGCAGCACTTGGACGGACTATGGCTACACCTTC
.,TRBJ2-7,.,TRBV5-1,CASSLGGMNLYEQYF,TGCGCCAGCAGCTTGGGGGGCATGAATCTCTACGAGCAGTACTTC
.,TRBJ2-7,.,TRBV5-5,CASSPDRRPPYEQYF,TGTGCCAGCAGCCCCGACAGGAGACCCCCCTACGAGCAGTACTTC
TRBD2,TRBJ2-3,once,TRBV6-5,CASSYGASGGTDTQYF,TGTGCCAGCAGTTACGGGGCTAGCGGGGGCACAGATACGCAGTATTTT
.,TRBJ1-3,.,TRBV18,CASSPRQQEISGNTIYF,TGTGCCAGCTCACCACGACAACAGGAGATCTCTGGAAACACCATATATTTT
.,TRBJ2-3,.,TRBV12-3/TRBV12-4,CASSPQGTDTQYF,TGTGCCAGCAGTCCCCAGGGCACAGATACGCAGTATTTT
.,TRBJ1-1,.,TRBV9,CASSDSGVGDRVTEAFF,TGTGCCAGCAGCGATAGCGGAGTCGGGGATCGGGTCACTGAAGCTTTCTTT
.,TRBJ1-1,once,TRBV5-1,CASSSSPGATEAFF,TGCGCCAGCAGCTCCTCCCCTGGTGCAACTGAAGCTTTCTTT
.,TRBJ2-2,.,TRBV9,CASSVDGELFF,TGTGCCAGCAGCGTAGACGGGGAGCTGTTTTTT
.,TRBJ2-7,once,TRBV7-9,CASSSSAGGPREQYF,TGTGCCAGCAGCTCCTCGGCCGGGGGCCCGCGCGAGCAGTACTTC
TRBD2,TRBJ2-7,.,TRBV14,CASSQGSGGYEQYF,TGTGCCAGCAGCCAAGGTAGCGGGGGCTACGAGCAGTACTTC
.,TRBJ1-2,.,TRBV6-5,CASSYSWGGYTF,TGTGCCAGCAGTTACTCGTGGGGAGGCTACACCTTC
.,TRBJ1-1,.,TRBV5-1,CASSLASGWRTEAFF,TGCGCCAGCAGCTTGGCCTCCGGGTGGCGCACTGAAGCTTTCTTT
TRBD2,TRBJ2-7,once,TRBV5-1,CASSPAGTSGYEQYF,TGCGCCAGCAGCCCGGCCGGGACTAGCGGCTACGAGCAGTACTTC
.,TRBJ1-1,.,TRBV6-1,CASSERLLYKAFF,TGTGCCAGCAGTGAACGTCTGCTCTATAAAGCTTTCTTT
TRBD1,TRBJ2-1,.,TRBV18,CASSQATGGSYNEQFF,TGTGCCAGCTCACAAGCCACAGGGGGCTCCTACAATGAGCAGTTCTTC
TRBD1,TRBJ1-3,.,TRBV2,CASSLGTAGNTIYF,TGTGCCAGCAGTCTCGGGACAGCTGGAAACACCATATATTTT